The T cell receptor (beta chain) described here comes from a study of CD8+ T cells in alopecia areata. For the study at large: Treated patients swallowed 5 to 10 mg of oral tofacitinib twice daily. Whole-study findings and limits: Sequence data from scalp samples additionally include resident alphabeta T cells of normal skin. Whereas mice showed it more clearly, TCR sharing across patients was murkier, possibly because of HLA.

The CDR3 spans 13 residues. Germline CDR1 SGHTA, CDR2 FQGTGA. The trim removed 4 bases at V and 14 bases at J, leaving 8 bases unmatched. TCR sequencing used cDNA made by reverse transcription of extracted RNA. Produced via immunoSEQ multiplex PCR; TCRdb's table is partial and in-frame only. The sample consists of 110,000 or so clones, around two fifths of them appearing once. This clone was seen more than once but under ten times. Its antigen is still unknown. Material: CD4+ T cells sorted from blood. The receptor's source is a human donor with alopecia areata. The chain carries TRBV7-3 and TRBJ2-1, with 10 bases fitting TRBD1. Written as DNA, the CDR3 is TGTGCCAGCAGCTCACCCCCGGGACAGGGGAAGTTCTTC. This encodes CASSSPPGQGKFF.